The rows below give T cell receptor beta chains drawn from one sample of a study of CD8 T cells in Susac syndrome. TCRdb re-derived calls from the immunoSEQ multiplex PCR reads in MiXCR, one entry per CDR3 protein. The repertoire holds roughly 180,000 distinct CDR3 sequences, approximately 93% seen once, with around 0.097% in the top ten. The specimen was CD4+ T cells from PBMCs. Every receptor here comes from a human donor with multiple sclerosis. CDR3s include the opening cysteine and the closing phenylalanine or tryptophan. Each record gives: CDR3 protein, CDR3 DNA, D gene, V gene, clone size, J gene. D genes are given only for firm matches. Some rows have no size entry. The others give once, few or many, or a class for an expanded clone.

CATSRDQGYDTEAFF | TGTGCCACCAGCAGAGATCAAGGATACGACACTGAAGCTTTCTTT | NA | TRBV15 | once | TRBJ1-1
CASRTLVSGGELFF | TGCGCCAGCAGGACTCTCGTTTCGGGCGGGGAGCTGTTTTTT | NA | TRBV5-1 | NA | TRBJ2-2
CASSPPGRPQYF | TGTGCCAGCAGTCCCCCTGGTCGGCCTCAGTACTTC | NA | TRBV28 | NA | TRBJ2-4
CASKIAGGSEAFF | TGTGCCAGCAAGATCGCGGGGGGTTCTGAAGCTTTCTTT | NA | TRBV14 | NA | TRBJ1-1
CASSRLAGGGEQYF | TGTGCCAGCAGCCGACTAGCGGGAGGGGGCGAGCAGTACTTC | TRBD2 | TRBV28 | NA | TRBJ2-7
CASSIRELLAGAQYF | TGTGCCAGCAGCATTAGGGAATTACTAGCGGGGGCCCAGTACTTC | TRBD2 | TRBV9 | NA | TRBJ2-5
CASSVDWGNQPQHF | TGTGCCAGCAGCGTAGATTGGGGGAATCAGCCCCAGCATTTT | NA | TRBV9 | NA | TRBJ1-5
CASSLSVTYEQYF | TGTGCCAGCAGCCTTAGCGTTACCTACGAGCAGTACTTC | NA | TRBV3-1 | NA | TRBJ2-7
CASSPRQGGEQYF | TGTGCCAGCAGCCCCAGACAGGGGGGTGAGCAGTACTTC | TRBD1 | TRBV9 | NA | TRBJ2-7
CASSLKWGKAGANVLTF | TGTGCCAGCAGCTTAAAATGGGGGAAAGCTGGGGCCAACGTCCTGACTTTC | NA | TRBV7-2 | NA | TRBJ2-6
CASSYPTAQSYEQYF | TGTGCCAGCAGTTACCCCACAGCACAGTCCTACGAGCAGTACTTC | NA | TRBV6-5 | NA | TRBJ2-7
CASSPPTGSRNQPQHF | TGTGCCAGCAGCCCACCGACAGGGTCCCGCAATCAGCCCCAGCATTTT | TRBD1 | TRBV7-2 | NA | TRBJ1-5
CASSVNWGLGDGYTF | TGTGCCAGCAGTGTAAATTGGGGCCTTGGTGATGGCTACACCTTC | NA | TRBV6-1 | NA | TRBJ1-2
CSARGRMESSYEQYF | TGCAGTGCTAGAGGGAGGATGGAGAGCTCCTACGAGCAGTACTTC | NA | TRBV20-1 | NA | TRBJ2-7
CASSLEVSGQPQHF | TGCGCCAGCAGCTTGGAAGTTTCGGGACAGCCCCAGCATTTT | NA | TRBV5-1 | NA | TRBJ1-5
CASRRQPGTEAFF | TGTGCCAGCAGAAGACAGCCGGGCACTGAAGCTTTCTTT | NA | TRBV28 | NA | TRBJ1-1
CASSLQPGSNTEAFF | TGCGCCAGCAGCTTACAACCGGGGAGCAACACTGAAGCTTTCTTT | NA | TRBV5-1 | NA | TRBJ1-1
CASTSRVGRLATYEQYF | TGTGCCAGCACCTCGCGGGTAGGCAGACTAGCGACGTACGAGCAGTACTTC | TRBD2 | TRBV5-6 | NA | TRBJ2-7
CASSRRQTNGYTF | TGTGCCAGCAGCCGCCGACAGACGAATGGCTACACCTTC | NA | TRBV7-2 | NA | TRBJ1-2
CASSRDGAYEQYF | TGTGCCAGTAGTCGGGACGGGGCCTACGAGCAGTACTTC | NA | TRBV19 | NA | TRBJ2-7
CASSLEGQGSTEAFF | TGTGCCAGCTCACTCGAAGGACAGGGTTCCACTGAAGCTTTCTTT | TRBD1 | TRBV18 | once | TRBJ1-1
CSADAGGSTDTQYF | TGCAGTGCGGACGCGGGGGGTAGCACAGATACGCAGTATTTT | TRBD2 | TRBV20-1 | NA | TRBJ2-3
CAWSIKLAGVYNEQFF | TGTGCCTGGAGTATCAAACTAGCGGGAGTGTACAATGAGCAGTTCTTC | TRBD2 | TRBV30 | NA | TRBJ2-1
CATMGSASYEQYF | TGTGCCACCATGGGAAGCGCCTCCTACGAGCAGTACTTC | NA | TRBV24-1 | NA | TRBJ2-7
CASSQQDRTDTQYF | TGTGCCAGCAGCCAACAGGACCGCACAGATACGCAGTATTTT | NA | TRBV3-1 | NA | TRBJ2-3
CASSLGAGTGTYNEQFF | TGTGCCAGCAGCCTTGGGGCCGGGACAGGGACCTACAATGAGCAGTTCTTC | TRBD1 | TRBV5-4 | NA | TRBJ2-1
CASSSPGGGTEAFF | TGTGCCAGCAGTTCACCAGGGGGAGGGACTGAAGCTTTCTTT | TRBD1 | TRBV6-5 | NA | TRBJ1-1
CASSLDRGNGYTF | TGCGCCAGCAGCTTGGACAGGGGAAATGGCTACACCTTC | TRBD1 | TRBV5-1 | NA | TRBJ1-2
CASSESIRTPGLVNQPQHF | TGTGCCAGCAGTGAATCGATCCGAACCCCGGGCCTGGTCAATCAGCCCCAGCATTTT | NA | TRBV6-1 | NA | TRBJ1-5
CATSAPGANVLTF | TGCGCCACCAGCGCCCCTGGGGCCAACGTCCTGACTTTC | NA | TRBV10-2 | NA | TRBJ2-6
CSARNTGELFF | TGCAGCGCCCGTAACACCGGGGAGCTGTTTTTT | NA | TRBV29-1 | NA | TRBJ2-2
CASSQDQSEFQTQYF | TGTGCCAGCAGCCAAGATCAGTCGGAATTTCAGACCCAGTACTTC | NA | TRBV3-1 | NA | TRBJ2-5
CASSFEGQGGYTF | TGTGCCAGCAGTTTCGAAGGGCAGGGTGGCTACACCTTC | NA | TRBV27 | NA | TRBJ1-2
CASSQIRVKDEKLFF | TGCGCCAGCAGTCAAATTAGGGTAAAGGATGAAAAACTGTTTTTT | NA | TRBV23-1 | once | TRBJ1-4
CASSPALAKNIQYF | TGTGCCAGCAGTCCCGCCCTAGCCAAAAACATTCAGTACTTC | NA | TRBV6-5 | NA | TRBJ2-4
CASSPGTNIPNPLWGNQPQHF | TGTGCCAGCAGTCCCGGGACAAATATCCCTAACCCCTTATGGGGCAATCAGCCCCAGCATTTT | NA | TRBV6-1 | NA | TRBJ1-5
CASSGSGGDYEQYF | TGTGCCAGCAGCGGTAGCGGGGGTGACTACGAGCAGTACTTC | TRBD2 | TRBV9 | NA | TRBJ2-7
CASSPRPASPLHF | TGTGCCAGCAGCCCGAGGCCCGCTTCACCCCTCCACTTT | NA | TRBV7-2 | NA | TRBJ1-6
CASSQDLGDGYEQYF | TGTGCCAGCAGCCAAGATCTGGGGGACGGCTACGAGCAGTACTTC | NA | TRBV3-1 | NA | TRBJ2-7
CASSRRQGSGETQYF | TGTGCTAGCAGCCGCCGACAGGGATCCGGAGAGACCCAGTACTTC | TRBD1 | TRBV7-7 | NA | TRBJ2-5
CASSFGAANQPQHF | TGTGCCAGCAGTTTCGGGGCAGCGAATCAGCCCCAGCATTTT | NA | TRBV12-3/TRBV12-4 | NA | TRBJ1-5
CASSWGVNNEQFF | TGCGCCAGCAGCTGGGGGGTAAACAATGAGCAGTTCTTC | NA | TRBV5-1 | once | TRBJ2-1
CASSYRGETEAFF | TGTGCCAGCAGTTACAGGGGTGAAACTGAAGCTTTCTTT | NA | TRBV6-5 | NA | TRBJ1-1
CASSVGARGTDTQYF | TGTGCCAGCAGCGTGGGGGCTCGGGGCACAGATACGCAGTATTTT | NA | TRBV9 | NA | TRBJ2-3
CASSLTSRSGANVLTF | TGTGCCAGCAGCTTAACTTCGCGCTCTGGGGCCAACGTCCTGACTTTC | NA | TRBV7-3 | NA | TRBJ2-6